This TCR beta chain was identified in a study of OX40 agonist ivuxolimab in advanced cancers. TCRdb's copy holds only in-frame clones and misses some; the assay was immunoSEQ multiplex PCR. This sample has about 75,000 clones; roughly 90% occur once, and the top ten carry over 0.3%. The material was CD4+ or CD8+ T cells sorted from blood, obtained in a trial of the OX40 agonist ivuxolimab. The receptor comes from an adult with an advanced solid tumor such as melanoma, head and neck, liver or kidney cancer.

CDR3 coding DNA: TGTGCCAGCAGTTTACTAGCGGGACTCACCGGGGAGCTGTTTTTT. Translation: CASSLLAGLTGELFF. The V gene is TRBV6-4, the J gene TRBJ2-2, with 10 bases lining up with TRBD2. The CDR3 is 15 residues long. Germline values: CDR1 MRHNA, CDR2 SNTAGT. V gave up 5 bases and J gave up 4 bases; unmatched junction bases: 4.